Shown below are 28 T cell receptor beta chains from a single sample sequenced in a study of CD8 T cells in Susac syndrome. RNA, at 0.5 to 1 ug, was reverse transcribed with random hexamers. MiXCR, run by TCRdb on the immunoSEQ multiplex PCR reads, gives a single entry per CDR3 protein. The repertoire holds 330,000 or so distinct CDR3 sequences, around 91% seen once, with under 0.2% in the top ten. Sequenced input: CD8+ T cells from PBMCs. All receptors come from a human donor with multiple sclerosis.

The chain links TRBV9 to TRBJ2-7, with 7 positions matching TRBD2. CDR1 is SGDLS and CDR2 is YYNGEE in the germline V gene. Trimming cost V 5 bases and J 2 bases; bases outside gene matches: 10. This CDR3 region has 15 residues. The CDR3 coding sequence is TGTGCCAGCAGGTGCATCGGGAGGATGGCCTACGAGCAGTACTTC. Translation: CASRCIGRMAYEQYF.

J is TRBJ2-1 and V is TRBV30; D might be TRBD2 (6 bases). V was clipped by 5 bases and J by 4 bases, with 21 bases between them. The CDR3 is made up of 16 amino acids. Germline V gene lookup returns CDR1 GTSNPN and CDR2 SVGIG (reference sequence). CDR3 sequence reads: CAWGGVEPGRYNEQFF. The CDR3 DNA follows: TGTGCCTGGGGAGGGGTGGAGCCGGGTAGGTACAATGAGCAGTTCTTC.

The rearrangement joins TRBV4-3 to TRBJ2-1; D is uncertain. The CDR3 consists of 14 residues. V was trimmed by 0 bases and J by 6 bases, leaving 9 bases between them. The germline V gene has CDR1 LGHNA and CDR2 YSLEER. The DNA for the CDR3 is TGCGCCAGCAGCCAAGAGGGCCAGTCCAATGAGCAGTTCTTC. Its protein product is CASSQEGQSNEQFF.

The rearrangement uses TRBV13 and TRBJ2-5; 10 positions match TRBD2. The germline gives CDR1 PRHDT, CDR2 FYEKMQ (reference sequence). The CDR3 covers 18 residues. V trimming: 6 bases; J trimming: 4 bases; junction bases outside the gene matches: 17. The CDR3 DNA sequence: TGTGCCAGCAGTCCCGACACCCTCCAGCGGGGGGGCCGAGAGACCCAGTACTTC. Residues: CASSPDTLQRGGRETQYF.

The CDR3 coding sequence is TGTGCCACCCAATCCGGGACTAACCAAGAGACCCAGTACTTC. Its translation: CATQSGTNQETQYF. This chain links TRBV28 with TRBJ2-5; 7 nucleotides agree with TRBD2. V was pared by 10 bases and J by 0 bases, with 8 bases of the junction left unmatched. The CDR3 contains 14 residues. CDR1 is MDHEN, CDR2 SYDVKM, per germline.

This chain connects TRBV2 to TRBJ2-6; D is undetermined. The CDR3 covers 14 residues. Germline CDR1 is SNHLY and CDR2 is FYNNEI. Trimming pared 6 bases from V and 0 bases from J, leaving 6 bases between. The CDR3 is CASRGLSGANVLTF. In nucleotides, the CDR3 is TGTGCCAGCAGAGGGCTCTCTGGGGCCAACGTCCTGACTTTC.

This clonotype was counted a single time. The chain carries TRBV28 and TRBJ2-3, with a tentative D call TRBD2 (5 bases). The V end was cut by 5 bases, the J end by 2 bases, with 14 bases between. Germline CDR1 reads MDHEN; CDR2 reads SYDVKM. There are 15 residues in the CDR3. Here the CDR3 DNA reads TGTGCCAGCAGTCTGAGGGAAAAATCCACAGATACGCAGTATTTT. Translated: CASSLREKSTDTQYF.

CDR3 region: CAWTAGGTSTDTQYF. In nucleotides, the CDR3 is TGTGCCTGGACAGCGGGGGGGACTAGCACAGATACGCAGTATTTT. This chain joins TRBV30 and TRBJ2-3; 10 bases align to TRBD2. The V segment lost 4 bases and the J segment 0 bases; nucleotides outside the gene matches: 4. The germline CDR1 and CDR2 sequences are GTSNPN and SVGIG (reference sequence). The CDR3 contains 15 residues.

The chain joins TRBV6-2 or TRBV6-3 to TRBJ1-1; D perhaps matches TRBD1 (5 bases). Trimming left V 6 bases short and J 0 bases short, with 11 bases between. The CDR3 extends over 14 amino acids. From germline, CDR1 is MNHEY and CDR2 SVGEGT. CDR3 region: CASRTGRLNTEAFF. The CDR3 DNA follows: TGTGCCAGCAGGACGGGACGCTTGAACACTGAAGCTTTCTTT.

Written as DNA, the CDR3 is TGTGCCAGCAGCGTTGGGACACTAAACACCGGGGAGCTGTTTTTT. Protein: CASSVGTLNTGELFF. The V and J genes are TRBV7-3 and TRBJ2-2, with D perhaps matching TRBD1 (6 bases). The CDR3 has 15 amino acids. Trimming left V 5 bases short and J 2 bases short, with 12 bases between. Germline assignment: CDR1 SGHTA and CDR2 FQGTGA.

V is TRBV7-9 and J is TRBJ2-1; D is uncertain. The CDR3 spans 11 residues. Germline V lookup: CDR1 SEHNR, CDR2 FQNEAQ (reference sequence). The V end lost 2 bases, the J end lost 12 bases, and 8 bases lay between the germline ends. CDR3 in amino acids: CASSLSAAQFF. In DNA form, the CDR3 reads TGTGCCAGCAGCTTATCGGCAGCGCAGTTCTTC. The variable domain in full, completed from reference TRBV7-9 and TRBJ2-1, reads DTGVSQNPRHKITKRGQNVTFRCDPISEHNRLYWYRQTLGQGPEFLTYFQNEAQLEKSRLLSDRFSAERPKGSFSTLEIQRTEQGDSAMYLCASSLSAAQFFGPGTRLTVL.

V gene TRBV21-1 combines with J gene TRBJ1-5; the DNA was not used to check the table's D call, TRBD1. TRBV21-1 represents a pseudogene. The CDR3 loop spans 15 amino acids. The CDR3 sequence is CASSYMEGTGEPQHF. The CDR3, as DNA: TGTGCCAGCAGTTATATGGAGGGGACAGGGGAACCCCAGCATTTT.

The V call is TRBV2, the J call TRBJ1-2; D gene ambiguous. V gave up 10 bases and J gave up 0 bases, with 9 bases separating them. This CDR3 spans 12 amino acids. In germline, CDR1 is SNHLY, CDR2 FYNNEI. CDR3 sequence reads: CATPIANYGYTF. The CDR3, as DNA: TGTGCCACCCCCATCGCTAACTATGGCTACACCTTC.

This clonotype has a single count. J is TRBJ1-2 and V is TRBV29-1, with D tentatively TRBD1 (6 bases). V gave up 6 bases and J gave up 4 bases, with 15 bases separating them. Germline CDR1 SQVTM, CDR2 ANQGSEA. The CDR3 runs 13 residues. The DNA for the CDR3 is TGCAGCGTCCCAGGGGAGGCAGGCTATGGCTACACCTTC. This sequence encodes CSVPGEAGYGYTF.

This chain links TRBV28 with TRBJ2-2, with D unclear. The ends were cut back, 4 bases at V and 8 bases at J, with 5 bases in the middle. Looked up from germline, CDR1 is MDHEN and CDR2 is SYDVKM. The CDR3 contains 11 residues. CDR3 amino acids: CASSSMGELFF. The CDR3 region has the DNA TGTGCCAGCAGTTCTATGGGGGAGCTGTTTTTT.

The J gene is TRBJ2-5, the V gene TRBV5-1; no definite D call. CDR3 length equals 19 residues. Germline V CDR1 and CDR2: SGHRS, YFSETQ. V was cut by 0 bases and J by 0 bases, with 21 bases left in between. The DNA for the CDR3 is TGCGCCAGCAGCTTGGGGCACGGTCCACGTCGACAAGACCAAGAGACCCAGTACTTC. Protein: CASSLGHGPRRQDQETQYF.

The chain employs TRBV29-1 and TRBJ1-2, with D possibly TRBD1 on 5 matching bases. This CDR3 region has 11 residues. V dropped 7 bases and J dropped 7 bases, with 13 bases sitting between them. The germline CDR1 and CDR2 sequences are SQVTM and ANQGSEA. Here the CDR3 DNA reads TGCAGCGCCCCGATCGGGGCTGGCTACACCTTC. Translation gives CSAPIGAGYTF.

The chain combines TRBV9 with TRBJ2-2; 8 bases are shared with TRBD1. The length of the CDR3 is 14 residues. Germline values: CDR1 SGDLS, CDR2 YYNGEE. With 1 base clipped from V and 6 bases from J, the junction kept 2 bases outside the gene matches. CDR3 bases: TGTGCCAGCAGCGTATCCAGGGGGCCCGGGGAGCTGTTTTTT. It specifies CASSVSRGPGELFF.

The chain joins TRBV12-3 or TRBV12-4 to TRBJ1-1, with 7 nucleotides matching TRBD1. The CDR3 covers 14 residues. Germline trimming cut 4 bases from V and 10 bases from J; bases unmatched to any gene: 12. The CDR3 here is CASSWRTGQRRAFF. The CDR3 coding sequence is TGTGCCAGCAGTTGGCGGACAGGTCAACGGAGAGCTTTCTTT.

On this clonotype: At one boundary the junction diverges from the germline segment, which might be a read error. This rearrangement joins TRBV3-1 to TRBJ2-5; D is unresolved. Per the germline V gene, CDR1 is LGHDT and CDR2 is YNNKEL (reference sequence). The length of the CDR3 is 10 residues. The CDR3 coding sequence is TGTGCCAGCAGCCAAGGGACCCAGTACTTC. This sequence encodes CASSQGTQYF.

The rearrangement links TRBV11-2 to TRBJ2-4, with no clear D. The CDR3 sequence is 18 residues long. V lost 1 base and J lost 5, with 21 bases in between. Germline loops: CDR1 SGHAT, CDR2 FQNNGV. In DNA, the CDR3 is TGTGCCAGCAGCTTAGCACCCTCGGGTTGGGTTGTGGAAAACATTCAGTACTTC. Translating gives CASSLAPSGWVVENIQYF.

The chain joins TRBV4-2 to TRBJ2-3; 10 bases align to TRBD2. Germline V CDR1 and CDR2: LGHNA, YNFKEQ. The V segment lost 0 bases and the J segment 4 bases; nucleotides outside the gene matches: 4. The CDR3 extends over 16 amino acids. This CDR3 reads CASSQEKAGGPDTQYF. The CDR3 region has the DNA TGTGCCAGCAGCCAAGAGAAAGCGGGGGGGCCAGATACGCAGTATTTT.

This chain's CDR3 is CASSSRPGGYNEQFF. The CDR3 DNA is TGTGCCAGCAGTTCCCGTCCAGGGGGCTATAATGAGCAGTTCTTC. V usage is TRBV28 and J usage is TRBJ2-1; TRBD1 matches 8 bases. The CDR3 spans 15 residues. Germline CDR1 reads MDHEN; CDR2 reads SYDVKM. The V segment lost 4 bases and the J segment 7 bases; nucleotides outside the gene matches: 9.

The chain joins TRBV7-9 to TRBJ1-5; TRBD1 is a possible D gene (6 bases). The germline V and J ends were trimmed by 1 base and 0 bases, with 7 bases remaining between them. Germline values: CDR1 SEHNR, CDR2 FQNEAQ (reference sequence). The CDR3 is made up of 15 amino acids. The CDR3 sequence is CASSLGGLSNQPQHF. The CDR3 coding sequence is TGTGCCAGCAGCTTAGGGGGGCTTAGCAATCAGCCCCAGCATTTT.

This sequence joins TRBV6-5 and TRBJ2-4; 7 bases match TRBD2. The CDR3 totals 15 residues. The germline gives CDR1 MNHEY, CDR2 SVGAGI. V lost 5 bases to trimming and J lost 8 bases; unmatched junction nucleotides: 12. The CDR3, as DNA: TGTGCCAGCAGTCAGTCCCTCGAGACTAGCTACATTCAGTACTTC. It encodes CASSQSLETSYIQYF.

The chain employs TRBV27 and TRBJ1-5; D gene uncertain. The CDR3 is 10 residues long. Per germline, CDR1 MNHEY and CDR2 SMNVEV (reference sequence). Between the trimmed V and J ends, which lost 8 bases and 5 bases, there was a span of 4 bases. CDR3 sequence reads: CASGHQPQHF. CDR3 sequence (DNA): TGTGCCAGCGGACATCAGCCCCAGCATTTT.

CDR3 residues: CATHPTGVDTEAFF. CDR3 in DNA: TGTGCCACCCATCCCACGGGAGTCGACACTGAAGCTTTCTTT. This chain connects TRBV19 to TRBJ1-1; no clear D. This CDR3 contains 14 residues. V shed 10 bases and J shed 3 bases, with 18 bases lying between them. Germline values: CDR1 LNHDA, CDR2 SQIVND (reference sequence).

This clonotype was seen a single time. The rearrangement uses TRBV15 and TRBJ2-2; D is possibly TRBD2 (7 bases). Trimming shortened V by 2 bases and J by 0 bases, and 10 bases separated the two germline ends. Germline CDR1 reads LNHNV; CDR2 reads YYDKDF (reference sequence). The CDR3 is made up of 16 amino acids. CDR3 nucleotide sequence: TGTGCCACCAGCAGATCGGGGGGCGCGAACACCGGGGAGCTGTTTTTT. Protein sequence: CATSRSGGANTGELFF.